The rows below give T cell receptor beta chains drawn from one sample of a study of cytomegalovirus exposure and HLA in healthy donors. Measured with immunoSEQ multiplex PCR; TCRdb has only the in-frame clones, and not every one. This table holds about 180,000 clones, about 69% found once. Material for sequencing was PBMCs. Receptors were obtained from a human donor in good health. Both conserved end residues are part of each CDR3.

>TRBJ2-2|TRBV5-6
CASSPDRGLNTGELFF
>TRBJ2-1|TRBV19
CASSILGRGDNEQFF
>TRBJ2-1|TRBV7-8
CASSLALWAPVSSYNEQFF
>TRBJ2-3|TRBV7-2
CASSSLPEGPSTDTQYF
>TRBJ2-7|TRBV5-6
CASSLGTGAMYYEQYF
>TRBJ2-1|TRBV30
CAWNQEARRGHTEQFF
>TRBJ1-1|TRBV5-1
CASSTRGGENTEAFF
>TRBJ2-5|TRBV29-1
CSVSSGGAWETQYF
>TRBJ2-3|TRBV5-1
CASSLAVAGGTSTDTQYF
>TRBJ2-1|TRBV4-2
CASSQDLVGGNSYNEQFF
>TRBJ1-1|TRBV27
CASSPVGTGVNTEAFF
>TRBJ1-2|TRBV2
CASSTLGQGAGGYTF
>TRBJ1-1|TRBV19
CASATGTAMNTEAFF
>TRBJ1-3|TRBV5-1
CASSLTGGSYSGNTIYF
>TRBJ2-7|TRBV7-9
CASSPPSGLAGGYEQYF
>TRBJ1-6|TRBV5-1
CASSFYGTANSPLHF
>TRBJ2-3|TRBV7-3
CASSGGTLVTDTQYF
>TRBJ1-4|TRBV7-8
CASSDRGNEKLFF
>TRBJ1-5|TRBV6-1
CASSLGGYSNQPQHF
>TRBJ1-5|TRBV7-2
CASSYRGNNQPQHF
>TRBJ2-1|TRBV7-7
CASSPMRAGANEQFF
>TRBJ2-1|TRBV4-2
CASSQGEEWEQFF
>TRBJ2-3|TRBV29-1
CSVEGGGGGTDTQYF
>TRBJ2-2|TRBV10-3
CAISETGTLNTGELFF
>TRBJ1-5|TRBV6-5
CASSSTFWGGQPQHF
>TRBJ1-6|TRBV6-1
CASSERWDRGHSPLHF
>TRBJ1-1|TRBV29-1
CSDPFGRREAFF
>TRBJ2-1|TRBV6-5
CASQRTVNEQFF
>TRBJ2-7|TRBV5-6
CASSLGGDRYTVGLYEQYF
>TRBJ2-7|TRBV2
CASSDSYEQYF
>TRBJ2-3|TRBV2
CASSVATSSTDTQYF
>TRBJ2-7|TRBV19
CASSPGTGIYEQYF
>TRBJ2-5|TRBV6-1
CASRINRGRETQYF
>TRBJ2-7|TRBV4-1
CASSQGGGTGAREDEQYF
>TRBJ1-1|TRBV15
CATSRRQGGTEAFF
>TRBJ2-3|TRBV7-9
CASSFATSTDTQYF
>TRBJ1-1|TRBV7-2
CASSSRPAGGGTEAFF
>TRBJ2-3|TRBV7-3
CASSLMGLAGRDTQYF
>TRBJ2-3|TRBV5-8
CASSLHGLALDTQYF
>TRBJ2-2|TRBV4-3
CASSRSLALAGGSSGELFF